This T cell receptor beta chain was sequenced for a study of a mutant IDH1 vaccine in newly diagnosed glioma. TCRdb keeps only in-frame clones here, not all; method: immunoSEQ multiplex PCR. The sample has fewer than 40,000 clones; roughly three fifths are singletons. Trimming stripped 0 bases from V and 0 bases from J, with 9 bases between. The CDR3 totals 16 residues. CDR1 and CDR2 (germline): ENHRY, SYGVKD. Time point specified: week 5, during vaccination. A 20-mer mutant IDH1 peptide at 300 ug was injected subcutaneously with topical imiquimod. In regard to this clone: Its antigen is undetermined.

This sequence was found in a woman aged 18-29 years with glioma. The V call is TRBV10-3, the J call TRBJ1-5, with D uncertain. The sample in question was PBMCs, obtained from a glioma patient whose treatment included an IDH1 peptide vaccine. CDR3 residues: CAISESKTDSNQPQHF. CDR3 bases: TGTGCCATCAGTGAGTCGAAAACAGATAGCAATCAGCCCCAGCATTTT.